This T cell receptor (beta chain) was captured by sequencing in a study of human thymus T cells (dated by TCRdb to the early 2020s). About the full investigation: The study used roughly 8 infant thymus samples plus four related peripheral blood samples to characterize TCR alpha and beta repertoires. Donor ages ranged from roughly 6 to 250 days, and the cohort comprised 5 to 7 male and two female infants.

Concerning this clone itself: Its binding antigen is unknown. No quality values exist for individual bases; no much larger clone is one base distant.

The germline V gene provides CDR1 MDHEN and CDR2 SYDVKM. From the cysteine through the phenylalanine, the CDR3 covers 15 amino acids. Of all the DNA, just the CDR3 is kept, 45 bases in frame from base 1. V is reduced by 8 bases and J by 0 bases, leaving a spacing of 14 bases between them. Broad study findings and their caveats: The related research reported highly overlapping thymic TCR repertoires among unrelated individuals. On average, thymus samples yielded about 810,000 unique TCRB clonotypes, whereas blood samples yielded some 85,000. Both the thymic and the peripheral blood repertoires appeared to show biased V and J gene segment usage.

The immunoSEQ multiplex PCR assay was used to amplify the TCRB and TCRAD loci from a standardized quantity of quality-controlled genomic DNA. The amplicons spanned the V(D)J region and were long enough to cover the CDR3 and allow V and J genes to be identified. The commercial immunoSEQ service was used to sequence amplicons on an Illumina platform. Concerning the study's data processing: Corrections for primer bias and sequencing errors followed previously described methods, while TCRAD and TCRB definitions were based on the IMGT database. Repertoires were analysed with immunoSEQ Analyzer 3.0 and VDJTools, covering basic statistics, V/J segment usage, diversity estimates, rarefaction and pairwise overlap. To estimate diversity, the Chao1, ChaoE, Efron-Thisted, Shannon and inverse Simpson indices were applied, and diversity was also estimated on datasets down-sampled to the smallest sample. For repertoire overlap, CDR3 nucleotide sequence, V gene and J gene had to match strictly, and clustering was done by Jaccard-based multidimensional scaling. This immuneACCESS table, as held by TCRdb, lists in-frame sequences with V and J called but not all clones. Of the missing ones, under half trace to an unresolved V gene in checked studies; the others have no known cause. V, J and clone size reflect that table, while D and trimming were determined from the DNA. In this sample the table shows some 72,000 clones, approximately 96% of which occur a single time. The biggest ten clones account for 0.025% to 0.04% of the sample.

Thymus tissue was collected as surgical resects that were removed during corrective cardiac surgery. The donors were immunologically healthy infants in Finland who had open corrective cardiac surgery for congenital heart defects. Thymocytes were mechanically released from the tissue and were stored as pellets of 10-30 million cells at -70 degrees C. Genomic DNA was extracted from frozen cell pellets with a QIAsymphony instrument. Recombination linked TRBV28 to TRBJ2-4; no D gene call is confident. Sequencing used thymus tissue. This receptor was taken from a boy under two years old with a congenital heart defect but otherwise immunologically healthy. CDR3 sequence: CASSRIGGAKNIQYF. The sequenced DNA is TGTGCCAGCTCGAGGATCGGCGGAGCCAAAAACATTCAGTACTTC.